The T cell receptor (beta chain) described here comes from a study of identical twins. Findings and caveats of the study: For cord blood, abundant beta clonotypes had fewer insertions, unlike memory repertoires, which showed none. It was cross-sectional statistical analysis, not following the same donors, that the conclusions relied on. For zero-insertion analyses, partial confounding could come from invariant MAIT and iNKT cells.

The CDR3 consists of 14 residues. CDR1 and CDR2 from the germline V gene are DFQATT and SNEGSKA (reference sequence). Trimming left V 3 bases short and J 1 base short, with 10 bases between. This clonotype was found a few times. Its cognate antigen is unknown. TCRdb reprocessed the 5' RACE reads via MiXCR and lists one record per CDR3 protein. The sample records roughly 1.6 million distinct CDR3 sequences, roughly 35% being singletons. Sequencing was performed on cord blood. This TCR derives from a newborn girl in good health. The V and J genes are TRBV20-1 and TRBJ2-4; no firm D call. Written as DNA, the CDR3 is TGCAGTGCTAGGCGGACCGCTGCCAAAAACATTCAGTACTTC. Protein sequence: CSARRTAAKNIQYF.